A single sample gave rise to the 18 T cell receptor beta chains below, sequenced in a study of CD8+CD57+ T cells in acquired aplastic anemia. It was patients with CD8+CD57+ cell expansion by flow cytometry who were chosen for sequencing. TCR beta VDJ and CDR3 were profiled, and genomic DNA was the template. Using its own MiXCR run on the reads, TCRdb lists one record per CDR3 protein. The table has roughly 190,000 distinct CDR3 sequences, around 45% seen once; the top ten hold around 9.7%. The sample was sorted CD4+, CD8+, or CD8+CD57+ T cells (not recorded which) from PBMCs. The receptors derive from a human donor with aplastic anemia.

This rearrangement joins TRBV4-3 to TRBJ2-1; 12 positions match TRBD2. CDR3 length: 16 amino acids. V lost 4 bases to trimming and J lost 6 bases; unmatched junction nucleotides: 7. CDR1 and CDR2 from the germline V gene are LGHNA and YSLEER. The chain's CDR3 is CASSRGASGRVNEQFF. The CDR3 bases are TGCGCCAGCAGCCGGGGGGCTAGCGGGAGGGTCAATGAGCAGTTCTTC.

This clonotype was found a few times. DNA for the CDR3: TGTGCCATCCCCAGCGGGAGATCGCTGTATTTT. Translating gives CAIPSGRSLYF. This chain uses TRBV10-3 with TRBJ2-3; 8 bases agree with TRBD2. Trimming cost V 8 bases and J 14 bases; bases outside gene matches: 9. The CDR3 runs to 11 residues. CDR1 and CDR2 from the germline V gene are ENHRY and SYGVKD.

The V gene is TRBV2, the J gene TRBJ2-7, with D perhaps TRBD1 (5 bases). The CDR3 loop spans 15 amino acids. The ends were cut back, 3 bases at V and 0 bases at J, with 12 bases in the middle. Germline V gene data show CDR1 as SNHLY and CDR2 as FYNNEI. The DNA for the CDR3 is TGTGCCAGCAGTGACCCAAGGGGCCTCTCCTACGAGCAGTACTTC. Translation: CASSDPRGLSYEQYF. The full variable domain, rest sourced from reference TRBV2 and TRBJ2-7, is EPEVTQTPSHQVTQMGQEVILRCVPISNHLYFYWYRQILGQKVEFLVSFYNNEISEKSEIFDDQFSVERPDGSNFTLKIRSTKLEDSAMYFCASSDPRGLSYEQYFGPGTRLTVT.

This chain connects TRBV6-1 to TRBJ2-6; D is ambiguous. The CDR3 has 14 residues. Trimming removed 5 bases at V and 4 bases at J, with 9 bases between. Per germline, CDR1 MNHNS and CDR2 SASEGT. CDR3 protein: CASSSTRGANVLTF. CDR3 coding DNA: TGTGCCAGCAGTAGTACGAGGGGGGCCAACGTCCTGACTTTC.

Ten or more counts support this clonotype. The chain joins TRBV7-3 to TRBJ2-5, with 10 bases matching TRBD1. V lost 5 bases and J lost 7; bases outside the gene matches: 7. CDR3 length: 14 residues. From germline, CDR1 is SGHTA and CDR2 FQGTGA. The CDR3 nucleotides read TGTGCCAGCAGCCCGGGACAGGGGTTGGCGACCCAGTACTTC. Amino acids: CASSPGQGLATQYF.

The chain employs TRBV11-2 and TRBJ1-5; D gene unclear. The germline V gene encodes CDR1 SGHAT and CDR2 FQNNGV. V dropped 1 base and J dropped 0 bases, with 7 bases sitting between them. The length of the CDR3 is 15 residues. CDR3 in amino acids: CASSLVWGSNQPQHF. The DNA for the CDR3 is TGTGCCAGCAGCTTAGTTTGGGGTAGCAATCAGCCCCAGCATTTT. The complete variable domain, with remaining parts taken from reference TRBV11-2 and TRBJ1-5, reads EAGVAQSPRYKIIEKRQSVAFWCNPISGHATLYWYQQILGQGPKLLIQFQNNGVVDDSQLPKDRFSAERLKGVDSTLKIQPAKLEDSAVYLCASSLVWGSNQPQHFGDGTRLSIL.

There are many counts of this clonotype. V gene TRBV4-1 combines with J gene TRBJ2-1; D unresolved. Germline CDR1 and CDR2: MGHRA and YSYEKL. V was pared by 5 bases and J by 6 bases, with 14 bases between. The CDR3 runs to 14 residues. The DNA for the CDR3 is TGCGCCAGCAGCTATTCTTTAGGGCGCAATGAGCAGTTCTTC. Translation: CASSYSLGRNEQFF.

As for this clonotype: One junction end disagrees with the germline gene, perhaps due to a read error. V usage is TRBV20-1 and J usage is TRBJ1-1; unclear D gene. This CDR3 comprises 16 residues. The germline CDR1 and CDR2 sequences are DFQATT and SNEGSKA (reference sequence). CDR3 in amino acids: CSARPRGSGGNTEALF. The DNA for the CDR3 is TGCAGTGCCCGACCGAGAGGATCGGGAGGCAACACCGAAGCTCTCTTT.

The V gene is TRBV13, the J gene TRBJ2-7; 10 bases fit TRBD1. Germline V gene lookup returns CDR1 PRHDT and CDR2 FYEKMQ (reference sequence). Trimming removed 3 bases from V and 5 bases from J; junction bases left unmatched: 7. The CDR3 spans 15 residues. CDR3 bases: TGTGCCAGCAGCTTGGAGACAGGGGGCCTCCACGAGCAGTACTTC. Translation gives CASSLETGGLHEQYF.

This chain joins TRBV15 and TRBJ1-4; 9 nucleotides align to TRBD1. The germline V gene encodes CDR1 LNHNV and CDR2 YYDKDF (reference sequence). V gave up 0 bases and J gave up 6 bases; unmatched junction bases: 5. CDR3 length: 16 amino acids. CDR3 bases: TGTGCCACCAGCAGAGATCCGGGACAGGGACATGAAAAACTGTTTTTT. Residues: CATSRDPGQGHEKLFF.

The chain combines TRBV11-2 with TRBJ1-1; D unclear. Looked up from germline, CDR1 is SGHAT and CDR2 is FQNNGV. This CDR3 has 14 amino acids. V was cut by 2 bases and J by 0 bases, with 7 bases left in between. The CDR3 coding sequence is TGTGCCAGCAGCTTACAGGCCGTGAACACTGAAGCTTTCTTT. The encoded protein is CASSLQAVNTEAFF.

The count of this clonotype is one. The genes are TRBV2 and TRBJ1-4; D unresolved. Germline CDR1 and CDR2: SNHLY and FYNNEI. Trimming left V 1 base short and J 4 bases short, with 10 bases between. The CDR3 runs 15 residues. The CDR3 protein is CASSEESGDNEKLFF. The CDR3 DNA reads TGTGCCAGCAGTGAAGAAAGTGGGGATAATGAAAAACTGTTTTTT.

In the case of this clonotype: This may be a read error, as it is one base from a much larger clone. The chain combines TRBV7-2 with TRBJ2-2; D is unclear. V was pared by 2 bases and J by 4 bases, with 8 bases between. The CDR3 has 14 amino acids. Per the germline V gene, CDR1 is SGHTA and CDR2 is FQGNSA. DNA for the CDR3: TGTGCCAGCAGCTTAAGACTCTCCACCGGGGAGCTGTTTTTT. Translation: CASSLRLSTGELFF. The full variable domain, in which reference TRBV7-2 and TRBJ2-2 provide the parts outside the CDR3, is GAGVSQSPSNKVTEKGKDVELRCDPISGHTALYWYRQSLGQGLEFLIYFQGNSAPDKSGLPSDRFSAERTGGSVSTLTIQRTQQEDSAVYLCASSLRLSTGELFFGEGSRLTVL.

The chain is built from TRBV25-1 and TRBJ1-1; D is possibly TRBD1 (6 bases). This CDR3 is built from 13 residues. The germline CDR1 and CDR2 sequences are MGHDK and SYGVNS. Deletions cut 8 bases from V and 0 bases from J, with 10 bases between. CDR3 DNA sequence: TGTGCCAGCCAGGGGCGGATGAACACTGAAGCTTTCTTT. It encodes CASQGRMNTEAFF.

The table lists this clonotype with many counts. The chain uses TRBV12-3 or TRBV12-4 and TRBJ1-1, with D unresolved. CDR3 length: 11 amino acids. V gave up 5 bases and J gave up 10 bases, with 11 bases separating them. The CDR3 spells CASSLRWGAFF. The DNA for the CDR3 is TGTGCCAGCAGTCTAAGGTGGGGAGCTTTCTTT.

As concerns this clonotype: A read error may account for a junction end that differs from germline. The chain uses TRBV19 and TRBJ2-7; 9 bases are a match to TRBD1. The CDR3 is made up of 15 amino acids. CDR1 LNHDA and CDR2 SQIVND come from the germline V gene (reference sequence). The CDR3 protein is CASSIAPGQGYEQHF. As DNA, the CDR3 is TGTGCCAGTAGTATAGCCCCGGGACAGGGATACGAGCAGCACTTC.

The chain employs TRBV7-2 and TRBJ1-3; no reliable D call. The V gene lost 6 bases and the J gene lost 4 bases, with 7 bases spanning the gap. Germline CDR1 and CDR2: SGHTA and FQGNSA. The CDR3 has 12 residues. The CDR3 loop reads CASSEQGNTIYF. The CDR3 DNA follows: TGTGCCAGCAGTGAACAAGGAAACACCATATATTTT. Drawing the rest from reference TRBV7-2 and TRBJ1-3, the complete variable domain is GAGVSQSPSNKVTEKGKDVELRCDPISGHTALYWYRQSLGQGLEFLIYFQGNSAPDKSGLPSDRFSAERTGGSVSTLTIQRTQQEDSAVYLCASSEQGNTIYFGEGSWLTVV.

This chain links TRBV29-1 with TRBJ1-5; D uncertain. The CDR3 has 13 amino acids. V was clipped by 4 bases and J by 2 bases, with 9 bases between them. CDR1 is SQVTM, CDR2 ANQGSEA, per germline. The CDR3 nucleotides are TGCAGCGTTGCCACGGACGGCAATCAGCCCCAGCATTTT. The encoded protein is CSVATDGNQPQHF.